Following are 5 T cell receptor beta chains from one sample sequenced in a study of blood T cell repertoires in COVID-19. Clones were sequenced by immunoSEQ multiplex PCR, and TCRdb holds only the in-frame ones, with some missing. This sample carries 200,000 to 300,000 clones, about four fifths of them seen once, and the ten largest clones take 1.5% to 2%. The specimen sequenced was peripheral blood. These receptor sequences come from a man aged 25 to 40 who had recovered from COVID-19.

The V gene is TRBV28, the J gene TRBJ1-2; D is unresolved. The CDR3 loop spans 13 amino acids. V lost 8 bases and J 4 bases, leaving 14 bases between the germline ends. Germline CDR1 and CDR2: MDHEN and SYDVKM. CDR3 in DNA: TGTGCCAGCCAATCAGGCGTAGGCTATGGCTACACCTTC. It is translated as CASQSGVGYGYTF.

This clone was picked up a small number of times. The V gene is TRBV18, the J gene TRBJ1-5; tentatively, D is TRBD1 (5 bases). Trimming removed 7 bases at V and 2 bases at J, with 9 bases between. The germline V gene has CDR1 KGHSH and CDR2 LQKENI. This CDR3 region has 13 residues. CDR3 residues: CASYGGGNQPQHF. CDR3 bases: TGTGCCAGCTATGGGGGGGGCAATCAGCCCCAGCATTTT.

The V gene is TRBV5-6, the J gene TRBJ1-1; D possibly corresponds to TRBD1 (5 bases). V gave up 4 bases and J gave up 2 bases, with 12 bases separating them. The CDR3 extends over 14 amino acids. CDR1 SGHDT and CDR2 YYEEEE come from the germline V gene. The CDR3 here is CASSLTGANTEAFF. CDR3 DNA: TGTGCCAGCAGCCTCACTGGGGCAAACACTGAAGCTTTCTTT.

This clone appeared a single time. The chain has TRBV12-3 or TRBV12-4 and TRBJ1-2; D possibly corresponds to TRBD1 (6 bases). The CDR3 length is 12 residues. V was clipped by 4 bases and J by 7 bases, with 10 bases between them. The CDR3 here is CASSSNRVGYTF. The CDR3 nucleotides are TGTGCCAGCAGTTCCAACAGGGTTGGCTACACCTTC.

This chain joins TRBV28 and TRBJ2-3, with D tentatively TRBD2 (5 bases). CDR1 MDHEN and CDR2 SYDVKM come from the germline V gene. The CDR3 sequence is 13 residues long. V lost 6 bases and J lost 2, with 9 bases in between. This CDR3 reads CASSLGVTDTQYF. The CDR3 DNA reads TGTGCCAGCAGCTTGGGAGTCACAGATACGCAGTATTTT.